One sample yielded the 22 T cell receptor beta chains listed below, sequenced in a study of memory CD4+ T cells and cytomegalovirus serostatus. TCRdb keeps only in-frame clones here, not all; method: immunoSEQ multiplex PCR. The sample has about 41,000 clones; more than 75% are singletons. The sort gate was single viable CD3+CD4+CD8-CD45RO+ cells for memory CD4+ T cells. Sequences were obtained from memory CD4+ T cells from blood. Every receptor here comes from an adult in good health and CMV-seronegative.

This chain links TRBV4-2 with TRBJ2-1, with TRBD1 matching over 9 bases. Germline CDR1 is LGHNA and CDR2 is YNFKEQ. CDR3 length: 16 amino acids. Trimming cost V 2 bases and J 7 bases; bases outside gene matches: 9. CDR3 DNA: TGTGCCAGCAGCCAACCGGGACAGGGTCAGAGAAATGAGCAGTTCTTC. Translating it yields CASSQPGQGQRNEQFF.

The V call is TRBV6-4, the J call TRBJ2-1; D unresolved. Trimming removed 7 bases from V and 6 bases from J, with 16 bases in between. This CDR3 contains 14 residues. The germline gives CDR1 MRHNA, CDR2 SNTAGT. For the CDR3, the DNA is TGTGCCAGCAAGTTCTCTGGGCGTACCAATGAGCAGTTCTTC. This sequence encodes CASKFSGRTNEQFF.

This chain links TRBV30 with TRBJ1-5; D not certain. Trimming removed 2 bases at V and 2 bases at J, with 13 bases between. Germline-derived CDR1 and CDR2 are GTSNPN and SVGIG (reference sequence). CDR3 length equals 15 residues. The chain's CDR3 is CAWSFSLLGNQPQHF. In DNA, the CDR3 is TGTGCCTGGAGTTTTTCGTTGTTGGGCAATCAGCCCCAGCATTTT.

This clone was observed once. This chain uses TRBV6-1 with TRBJ1-2, with TRBD1 matching 7 bases. The V gene's germline CDR1 is MNHNS and CDR2 SASEGT. The CDR3 has 13 residues. Germline trimming cut 7 bases from V and 8 bases from J; bases unmatched to any gene: 10. The CDR3 reads CASKPQGGAGYTF. CDR3 bases: TGTGCCAGCAAACCCCAAGGGGGCGCAGGCTACACCTTC.

This clone appeared a single time. V and J are TRBV5-5 and TRBJ1-5; unclear D gene. The CDR3 extends over 13 amino acids. The germline CDR1 and CDR2 sequences are SGHKS and YYEKEE (reference sequence). Between the trimmed V and J ends, which lost 4 bases and 6 bases, there was a span of 11 bases. CDR3 in amino acids: CASSQGLSQPQHF. The DNA of the CDR3 is TGTGCCAGCAGCCAAGGATTAAGTCAGCCCCAGCATTTT.

The gene calls are TRBV6-5 and TRBJ1-1; D is uncertain. The germline V gene has CDR1 MNHEY and CDR2 SVGAGI. V was pared by 6 bases and J by 1 base, with 15 bases between. This CDR3 is built from 15 residues. Here the CDR3 reads CASSPREGWNTEAFF. DNA of the CDR3: TGTGCCAGCAGCCCTCGCGAGGGATGGAACACTGAAGCTTTCTTT.

The rearrangement links TRBV6-1 to TRBJ1-3; D perhaps matches TRBD1 (6 bases). Trimming left V 2 bases short and J 2 bases short, with 19 bases between. Germline lookup yields CDR1 MNHNS and CDR2 SASEGT. The CDR3 has 18 amino acids. The CDR3 DNA sequence: TGTGCCAGCAGTGAAAATATTCTGTGGGGGGCTACTGGAAACACCATATATTTT. As protein: CASSENILWGATGNTIYF.

This chain joins TRBV7-2 and TRBJ1-2; D call uncertain. The CDR3 contains 15 residues. Germline V CDR1 and CDR2: SGHTA, FQGNSA. The ends were cut back, 1 base at V and 12 bases at J, with 21 bases in the middle. As DNA, the CDR3 is TGTGCCAGCAGCTTAGACAGTTCCGAAACCAAGATCGACACCTTC. It is translated as CASSLDSSETKIDTF. Based on the CDR3 plus reference TRBV7-2 and TRBJ1-2, the full variable domain is GAGVSQSPSNKVTEKGKDVELRCDPISGHTALYWYRQSLGQGLEFLIYFQGNSAPDKSGLPSDRFSAERTGGSVSTLTIQRTQQEDSAVYLCASSLDSSETKIDTFGSGTRLTVV.

The chain links TRBV11-2 to TRBJ2-5; TRBD2 aligns across 11 bases. CDR3 length: 15 amino acids. With V trimmed by 3 bases and J by 5 bases, 5 bases remained unmatched. CDR1 and CDR2 from the germline V gene are SGHAT and FQNNGV. The CDR3 DNA sequence: TGTGCCAGCAGCTTTTCTAGCGGGGGGCGGGAGACCCAGTACTTC. It codes for CASSFSSGGRETQYF.

A note on this clone: Other DNA sequences from this sample encode an identical CDR3 as well. V is TRBV4-3 and J is TRBJ1-3; the D is unclear. In germline, CDR1 is LGHNA, CDR2 YSLEER. V was pared by 1 base and J by 1 base, with 5 bases between. This CDR3 spans 14 amino acids. CDR3 sequence: CASSQGASGNTIYF. Written as DNA, the CDR3 is TGCGCCAGCAGCCAAGGGGCGTCTGGAAACACCATATATTTT.

This clone was counted a few times. The genes are TRBV19 and TRBJ1-4; the match to TRBD1 covers 9 bases. This CDR3 is 13 amino acids long. CDR1 is LNHDA, CDR2 SQIVND, per germline (reference sequence). J was trimmed by 8 bases and V by 5 bases; bases with no gene match: 3. The DNA of the CDR3 is TGTGCCAGTAGTCCGGGACAGGGAGAAAAACTGTTTTTT. Translating it yields CASSPGQGEKLFF. Full variable domain (outside the CDR3, taken from reference TRBV19 and TRBJ1-4): DGGITQSPKYLFRKEGQNVTLSCEQNLNHDAMYWYRQDPGQGLRLIYYSQIVNDFQKGDIAEGYSVSREKKESFPLTVTSAQKNPTAFYLCASSPGQGEKLFFGSGTQLSVL.

This chain uses TRBV6-5 with TRBJ2-7; possibly TRBD2 for D (5 bases). The CDR3 runs 15 residues. The germline gives CDR1 MNHEY, CDR2 SVGAGI. The V gene lost 0 bases and the J gene lost 0 bases, with 9 bases spanning the gap. CDR3 nucleotide sequence: TGTGCCAGCAGTTACTCATCGGGGAGCTCCTACGAGCAGTACTTC. This gives the protein CASSYSSGSSYEQYF.

The V gene is TRBV7-3, the J gene TRBJ2-7; 7 nucleotides match TRBD1. The CDR3 runs 13 residues. The trim removed 4 bases at V and 4 bases at J, leaving 4 bases unmatched. Germline V lookup: CDR1 SGHTA, CDR2 FQGTGA. CDR3: CASSSGQRYEQYF. As DNA, the CDR3 is TGTGCCAGCAGCTCGGGACAGAGATACGAGCAGTACTTC.

The CDR3 here is CAWRSSGTSGGQYF. The CDR3 coding sequence is TGTGCCTGGAGATCCAGCGGGACATCCGGGGGCCAGTACTTC. V usage is TRBV30 and J usage is TRBJ2-5; weak D call: TRBD2 (7 bases). The CDR3 spans 14 residues. The germline V and J ends were trimmed by 3 bases and 10 bases, with 21 bases remaining between them. Germline-derived CDR1 and CDR2 are GTSNPN and SVGIG (reference sequence).

This clone came up once. The CDR3 region is CAGALGTNSPLHF. The CDR3 DNA sequence: TGTGCCGGAGCTTTGGGAACCAATTCACCCCTCCACTTT. The chain links TRBV30 to TRBJ1-6; D remains ambiguous. V was shortened by 8 bases and J by 7 bases, with 15 bases between the two germline ends. The V gene's germline CDR1 is GTSNPN and CDR2 SVGIG (reference sequence). The CDR3 consists of 13 residues.

The chain employs TRBV7-3 and TRBJ2-7; the D gene is possibly TRBD1 (5 bases). V was shortened by 3 bases and J by 7 bases, with 13 bases between the two germline ends. The CDR3 covers 13 residues. CDR1 is SGHTA, CDR2 FQGTGA, per germline. CDR3 sequence reads: CASSLGREDEQYF. The CDR3 nucleotides read TGTGCCAGCAGCTTGGGCAGGGAAGATGAGCAGTACTTC.

The rearrangement joins TRBV5-4 to TRBJ2-7, with TRBD1 identical over 7 bases. This CDR3 has 15 amino acids. Germline CDR1 and CDR2: SGHNT and YYREEE (reference sequence). V dropped 4 bases and J dropped 0; count of bases not matched to a gene: 7. The DNA of the CDR3 is TGTGCCAGCAGCAGGAGACAGGGAAGCTCCTACGAGCAGTACTTC. Translation gives CASSRRQGSSYEQYF.

The chain is built from TRBV5-6 and TRBJ1-2; tentatively, D is TRBD1 (5 bases). V lost 1 base to trimming and J lost 8 bases, with 18 bases between them. The length of the CDR3 is 15 residues. Germline CDR1 SGHDT, CDR2 YYEEEE. CDR3 bases: TGTGCCAGCAGCTTGTCCTTCGGGGGACGGAGCGGCTACACCTTC. Residues: CASSLSFGGRSGYTF.

The chain combines TRBV7-9 with TRBJ1-3; no reliable D call. Germline V gene lookup returns CDR1 SEHNR and CDR2 FQNEAQ (reference sequence). This CDR3 region has 12 residues. The V gene lost 0 bases and the J gene lost 4 bases, with 1 base spanning the gap. The CDR3 DNA reads as TGTGCCAGCAGCTTAGCGGGAAACACCATATATTTT. Translating it yields CASSLAGNTIYF.

The rearrangement uses TRBV30 and TRBJ2-5; 7 bases are shared with TRBD1. Trimming took 4 bases from V and 0 from J; bases not matched to a gene: 23. Germline lookup yields CDR1 GTSNPN and CDR2 SVGIG (reference sequence). This CDR3 region has 20 residues. The CDR3 reads CAWTQYRGMFHREYQETQYF. Written as DNA, the CDR3 is TGTGCCTGGACTCAATACAGGGGTATGTTCCACAGGGAGTACCAAGAGACCCAGTACTTC.

As DNA, the CDR3 is TGTGCCAGTAGTATTATCGGCAGGGGTAATTCACCCCTCCACTTT. Translating gives CASSIIGRGNSPLHF. This rearrangement joins TRBV19 to TRBJ1-6; D might be TRBD1 (6 bases). CDR1 and CDR2 from the germline V gene are LNHDA and SQIVND (reference sequence). This CDR3 is built from 15 residues. Trimming took off 3 bases at V and 6 bases at J, with 12 bases between the two ends.

This chain joins TRBV30 and TRBJ2-2; D not resolved. The CDR3 contains 13 residues. Germline assignment: CDR1 GTSNPN and CDR2 SVGIG (reference sequence). Trimming took off 3 bases at V and 5 bases at J, with 10 bases between the two ends. The CDR3 protein is CAWRALQTGELFF. DNA for the CDR3: TGTGCCTGGAGGGCTCTACAGACCGGGGAGCTGTTTTTT.